The 21 T cell receptor beta chains reported below all come from one sample, sequenced in a study of OX40 agonist ivuxolimab in advanced cancers. The assay was immunoSEQ multiplex PCR, and TCRdb's table has in-frame clones only and misses some. The sample holds about 43,000 clones, about 88% seen once. This sample comprised CD4+ or CD8+ T cells sorted from blood, obtained in a trial of the OX40 agonist ivuxolimab. These receptors were taken from an adult with an advanced solid tumor such as melanoma, head and neck, liver or kidney cancer.

The chain recombines TRBV7-8 with TRBJ2-7, with 8 bases fitting TRBD2. Germline V gives CDR1 SGHVS, CDR2 FQNEAQ. This CDR3 comprises 15 residues. With 4 bases clipped from V and 0 bases from J, the junction kept 5 bases outside the gene matches. DNA for the CDR3: TGTGCCAGCAGCTATAGCGGGGTGAGCTCCTACGAGCAGTACTTC. Translation: CASSYSGVSSYEQYF.

V is TRBV13 and J is TRBJ2-3; D unresolved. The germline gives CDR1 PRHDT, CDR2 FYEKMQ (reference sequence). Trimming removed 5 bases at V and 3 bases at J, with 18 bases between. This CDR3 contains 16 residues. This CDR3 reads CASSPRLGGGTDTQYF. The CDR3 DNA follows: TGTGCCAGCAGCCCACGTCTGGGCGGTGGGACAGATACGCAGTATTTT.

The chain recombines TRBV25-1 with TRBJ2-2; no firm D call. Germline V gene lookup returns CDR1 MGHDK and CDR2 SYGVNS. The CDR3 has 14 residues. The V end lost 1 base, the J end lost 5 bases, and 8 bases lay between the germline ends. The CDR3, as DNA: TGTGCCAGCAGTGAATGGGGTCGAACCGGGGAGCTGTTTTTT. This translates into CASSEWGRTGELFF.

In nucleotides, the CDR3 is TGCGCCAGCAGGGGGAACACTGAAGCTTTCTTT. This sequence encodes CASRGNTEAFF. This rearrangement joins TRBV4-1 to TRBJ1-1, with unresolved D. Trimming removed 6 bases from V and 1 base from J, with 3 bases in between. CDR1 MGHRA and CDR2 YSYEKL come from the germline V gene. The CDR3 totals 11 residues.

The CDR3 protein is CASSIWGTGNYEQYF. In nucleotides, the CDR3 is TGTGCCAGTAGTATTTGGGGGACAGGGAACTACGAGCAGTACTTC. The V gene is TRBV19, the J gene TRBJ2-7; 9 bases align to TRBD1. J lost 3 bases, V lost 3 bases, and 6 bases had no gene match. Germline V gives CDR1 LNHDA, CDR2 SQIVND (reference sequence). CDR3 length: 15 residues. Complete variable domain (other parts from reference TRBV19 and TRBJ2-7): DGGITQSPKYLFRKEGQNVTLSCEQNLNHDAMYWYRQDPGQGLRLIYYSQIVNDFQKGDIAEGYSVSREKKESFPLTVTSAQKNPTAFYLCASSIWGTGNYEQYFGPGTRLTVT.

The J gene is TRBJ2-7, the V gene TRBV4-1; D is undetermined. This CDR3 has 12 residues. Germline V gives CDR1 MGHRA, CDR2 YSYEKL. Trimming left V 4 bases short and J 5 bases short, with 9 bases between. The CDR3 sequence is CASSLRRDEQYF. The DNA of the CDR3 is TGCGCCAGCAGCCTGCGAAGGGACGAGCAGTACTTC.

The sample holds one count of this clone. The chain uses TRBV15 and TRBJ2-3, with a tentative D call TRBD1 (5 bases). Trimming took off 4 bases at V and 4 bases at J, with 12 bases between the two ends. The CDR3 loop spans 14 amino acids. The germline CDR1 and CDR2 sequences are LNHNV and YYDKDF (reference sequence). The CDR3 is CATSISGRADTQYF. In DNA, the CDR3 is TGTGCCACCAGCATTTCAGGGCGAGCAGATACGCAGTATTTT.

This chain uses TRBV7-2 with TRBJ1-1; TRBD1 is a possible D gene (5 bases). The length of the CDR3 is 16 residues. Trimming took off 1 base at V and 0 bases at J, with 12 bases between the two ends. Looked up from germline, CDR1 is SGHTA and CDR2 is FQGNSA. DNA for the CDR3: TGTGCCAGCAGCTTAGTTGGGGCAGGGTTGAACACTGAAGCTTTCTTT. It specifies CASSLVGAGLNTEAFF. Looking up the rest from reference TRBV7-2 and TRBJ1-1 gives the full variable domain: GAGVSQSPSNKVTEKGKDVELRCDPISGHTALYWYRQSLGQGLEFLIYFQGNSAPDKSGLPSDRFSAERTGGSVSTLTIQRTQQEDSAVYLCASSLVGAGLNTEAFFGQGTRLTVV.

This clone appeared once. The J gene is TRBJ2-5, the V gene TRBV7-2; TRBD1 matches 12 bases. Losses at the gene ends were 7 bases for V and 3 bases for J; bases not matched to a gene: 6. This CDR3 has 15 residues. Looked up from germline, CDR1 is SGHTA and CDR2 is FQGNSA. In DNA, the CDR3 is TGTGCCAGCAACCCCGGGACAGGGGGCGAAGAGACCCAGTACTTC. This codes for CASNPGTGGEETQYF.

This chain connects TRBV5-6 to TRBJ1-2; tentatively, D is TRBD1 (6 bases). Germline V gene lookup returns CDR1 SGHDT and CDR2 YYEEEE. Trimming removed 4 bases at V and 7 bases at J, with 14 bases between. This CDR3 has 13 amino acids. The CDR3 loop is CASSPPGDRGYTF. CDR3 DNA: TGTGCCAGCAGCCCCCCAGGGGATCGTGGCTACACCTTC.

The rearrangement uses TRBV4-1 and TRBJ2-1; D is possibly TRBD1 (6 bases). This CDR3 spans 15 amino acids. V lost 0 bases to trimming and J lost 6 bases, with 12 bases between them. Germline loops: CDR1 MGHRA, CDR2 YSYEKL. CDR3 region: CASSQDVGTSNEQFF. The CDR3 region has the DNA TGCGCCAGCAGCCAAGATGTAGGGACAAGCAATGAGCAGTTCTTC.

This sequence joins TRBV27 and TRBJ2-1, with D perhaps matching TRBD2 (6 bases). Germline loops: CDR1 MNHEY, CDR2 SMNVEV (reference sequence). V dropped 6 bases and J dropped 8 bases, with 23 bases sitting between them. This CDR3 is built from 16 residues. This chain's CDR3 is CASSRRAGGVSDEQFF. The CDR3 nucleotides read TGTGCCAGCAGCAGGAGAGCCGGAGGGGTATCCGATGAGCAGTTCTTC.

The chain couples TRBV6-5 to TRBJ2-7; D not resolved. This CDR3 has 16 residues. The ends were cut back, 0 bases at V and 1 base at J, with 13 bases in the middle. Germline V gene data show CDR1 as MNHEY and CDR2 as SVGAGI. The CDR3 coding sequence is TGTGCCAGCAGTTACTCGATATCGGAACCTTCCTACGAGCAGTACTTC. This codes for CASSYSISEPSYEQYF.

This chain joins TRBV28 and TRBJ2-1; a weak D match, TRBD1 (5 bases). The V end lost 6 bases, the J end lost 12 bases, and 9 bases lay between the germline ends. Germline values: CDR1 MDHEN, CDR2 SYDVKM. CDR3 size: 10 residues. As DNA, the CDR3 is TGTGCCAGCAGGGGTGGGGCGCAGTTCTTC. It translates to CASRGGAQFF.

The V gene is TRBV7-6, the J gene TRBJ1-6; no firm D call. Trimming removed 10 bases from V and 11 bases from J, with 9 bases in between. The CDR3 has 10 amino acids. Germline CDR1 SGHVS, CDR2 FNYEAQ. The CDR3 bases are TGTGCCACTAGCCCAACACCCCTCCACTTT. Amino acids: CATSPTPLHF.

The J gene is TRBJ2-1, the V gene TRBV11-2; unclear D gene. The V end was cut by 5 bases, the J end by 2 bases, with 10 bases between. This CDR3 region has 14 residues. Germline assignment: CDR1 SGHAT and CDR2 FQNNGV. The CDR3 region is CASSTTQTYNEQFF. CDR3 nucleotides: TGTGCCAGCAGCACGACACAGACCTACAATGAGCAGTTCTTC.

The V gene is TRBV5-8, the J gene TRBJ1-2; 8 positions match TRBD1. Germline V gene data show CDR1 as SGHTS and CDR2 as YDEGEE. V was clipped by 6 bases and J by 4 bases; unmatched bases: 5. This CDR3 spans 13 amino acids. DNA of the CDR3: TGTGCCAGCATCGGGGACAGGTTCTATGGCTACACCTTC. Residues: CASIGDRFYGYTF.

Only a few counts were recorded for this clone. This rearrangement joins TRBV30 to TRBJ1-5; D is uncertain. The V and J ends lost 3 bases and 4 bases respectively, with 7 bases between them. Germline-derived CDR1 and CDR2 are GTSNPN and SVGIG (reference sequence). The CDR3 sequence is 12 residues long. CDR3 coding DNA: TGTGCCTGGAGGGACCGTAATCAGCCCCAGCATTTT. Its translation is CAWRDRNQPQHF.

The chain couples TRBV7-8 to TRBJ2-1; a weak D match, TRBD1 (5 bases). This CDR3 spans 14 amino acids. The germline V gene has CDR1 SGHVS and CDR2 FQNEAQ. The V end lost 5 bases, the J end lost 12 bases, and 20 bases lay between the germline ends. The chain's CDR3 is CASSLFPGERGQFF. The CDR3 nucleotides read TGTGCCAGCAGCCTATTCCCAGGTGAAAGGGGGCAGTTCTTC.

The table lists this clone with a count of one. This sequence joins TRBV21-1 and TRBJ1-2; TRBD1 is the table's D call, not checked against the DNA. TRBV21-1 is a pseudogene segment. The CDR3 sequence is 15 residues long. The CDR3 sequence is CAPSWRGGVPYGYTF. The CDR3 DNA follows: TGTGCCCCCTCGTGGAGAGGGGGAGTACCTTATGGCTACACCTTC.

The chain joins TRBV7-6 to TRBJ2-2; weak D call: TRBD2 (6 bases). V shed 3 bases and J shed 3 bases, with 14 bases lying between them. The germline gives CDR1 SGHVS, CDR2 FNYEAQ. The CDR3 consists of 16 residues. The DNA of the CDR3 is TGTGCCAGCAGCTTTCTAGCGATCGACGACACCGGGGAGCTGTTTTTT. Encoded protein: CASSFLAIDDTGELFF.